Given below is one T cell receptor beta chain in context. Its antigen is not identified. The CDR3 extends over 13 amino acids. V lost 4 bases to trimming and J lost 2 bases, with 8 bases between them. Germline CDR1 reads MNHEY; CDR2 reads SMNVEV (reference sequence). The PCR employed 60 Vbeta primers together with 13 Jbeta primers. Sequencing was performed with immunoSEQ multiplex PCR; in TCRdb, only in-frame clones are kept and a portion is missing. Its listing shows roughly 72,000 clones. This sample was taken from a study of cytomegalovirus exposure and HLA in healthy donors. The overall study: Samples from HLA-typed donors yielded approximately 80 million unique TCRs in an early data release.

Study-level findings and limits: Later, TCR association rates were found to vary by HLA locus, highest for DRB1 and lowest for HLA-C. Later, an analysis found that common viral pathogens appeared to be linked with several of the most significant clusters.

This TCR came from a man younger than 30 in good health and CMV-seropositive. The V gene is TRBV27, the J gene TRBJ1-2; D unclear. Specimen: PBMCs. The CDR3 DNA sequence: TGTGCCAGCAGTTCAGGCCCAAACTATGGCTACACCTTC. Its translation is CASSSGPNYGYTF.